The sequence of this T cell receptor (beta chain) was determined in a study of T cell responses to AZD1222 COVID-19 vaccine. The table came from immunoSEQ multiplex PCR; TCRdb's copy has only in-frame clones and leaves some out. The data contain approximately 90,000 clones, about 90% of them singletons. This CDR3 contains 12 residues. Between the trimmed V and J ends, which lost 1 base and 4 bases, there was a span of 5 bases. Looked up from germline, CDR1 is SGHNT and CDR2 is YYREEE (reference sequence). The sequenced sample was peripheral blood, obtained on day 0 of AZD1222 vaccination. The V and J genes are TRBV5-4 and TRBJ1-2, with no clear D. The receptor was isolated from an adult in good health. CDR3 DNA sequence: TGTGCCAGCAGCTTGCCCGCCTATGGCTACACCTTC. Protein product: CASSLPAYGYTF.